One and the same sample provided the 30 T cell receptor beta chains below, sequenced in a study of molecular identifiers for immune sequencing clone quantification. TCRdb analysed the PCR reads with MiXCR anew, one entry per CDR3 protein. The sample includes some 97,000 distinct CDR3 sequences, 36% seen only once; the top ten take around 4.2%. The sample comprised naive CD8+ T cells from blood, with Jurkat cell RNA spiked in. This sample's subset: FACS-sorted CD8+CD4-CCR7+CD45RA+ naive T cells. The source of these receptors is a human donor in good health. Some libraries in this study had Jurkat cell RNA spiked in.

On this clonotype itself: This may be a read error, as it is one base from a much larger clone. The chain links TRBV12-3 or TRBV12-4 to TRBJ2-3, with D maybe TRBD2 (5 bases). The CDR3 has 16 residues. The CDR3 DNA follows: TGTGCCAGCAGTCCCACTAGTTCCGCCCCCCCAGATACGCGGTATTTT. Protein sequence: CASSPTSSAPPDTRYF.

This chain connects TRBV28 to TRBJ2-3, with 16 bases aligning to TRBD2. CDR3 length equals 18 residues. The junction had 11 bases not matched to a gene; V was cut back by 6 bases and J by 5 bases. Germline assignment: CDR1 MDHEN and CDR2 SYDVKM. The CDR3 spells CASRSGTSGRAVEDTQYF. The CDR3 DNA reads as TGTGCCAGCAGATCTGGGACTAGCGGGAGGGCCGTCGAAGATACGCAGTATTTT.

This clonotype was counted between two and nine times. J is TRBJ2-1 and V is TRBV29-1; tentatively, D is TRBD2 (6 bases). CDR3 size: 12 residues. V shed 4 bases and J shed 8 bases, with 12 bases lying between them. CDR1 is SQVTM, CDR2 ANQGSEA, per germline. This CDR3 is CSVVPSDHEQFF. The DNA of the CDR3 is TGCAGCGTTGTTCCTAGCGACCATGAGCAGTTCTTC.

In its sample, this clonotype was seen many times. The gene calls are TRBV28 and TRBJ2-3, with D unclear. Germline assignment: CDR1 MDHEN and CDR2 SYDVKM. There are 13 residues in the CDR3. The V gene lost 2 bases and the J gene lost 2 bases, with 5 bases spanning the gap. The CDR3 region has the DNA TGTGCCAGCAGTTTAATCCCCACAGATACGCAGTATTTT. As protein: CASSLIPTDTQYF.

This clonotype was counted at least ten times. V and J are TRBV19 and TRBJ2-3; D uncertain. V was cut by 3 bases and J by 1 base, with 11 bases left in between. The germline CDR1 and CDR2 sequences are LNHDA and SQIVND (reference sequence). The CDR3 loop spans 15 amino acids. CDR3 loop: CASSISSRGTDTQYF. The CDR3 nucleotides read TGTGCCAGTAGTATTAGCAGTAGAGGCACAGATACGCAGTATTTT.

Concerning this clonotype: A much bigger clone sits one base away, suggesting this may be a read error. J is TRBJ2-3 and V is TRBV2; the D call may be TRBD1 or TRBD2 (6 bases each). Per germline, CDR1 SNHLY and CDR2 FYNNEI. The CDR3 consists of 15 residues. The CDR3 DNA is TGTGCCAGCAGTCCCCCCGGGGGACGGACAGTTACGCAGTATTTT. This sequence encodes CASSPPGGRTVTQYF.

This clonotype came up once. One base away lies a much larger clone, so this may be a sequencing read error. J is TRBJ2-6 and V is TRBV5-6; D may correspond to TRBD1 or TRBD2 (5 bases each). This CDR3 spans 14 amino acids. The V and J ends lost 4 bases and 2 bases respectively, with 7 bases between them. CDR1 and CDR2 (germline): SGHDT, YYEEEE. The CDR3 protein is CASSPGPGANVLTF. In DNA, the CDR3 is TGTGCCAGCAGCCCGGGGCCTGGGGCCAACGTCCTGACTTTC.

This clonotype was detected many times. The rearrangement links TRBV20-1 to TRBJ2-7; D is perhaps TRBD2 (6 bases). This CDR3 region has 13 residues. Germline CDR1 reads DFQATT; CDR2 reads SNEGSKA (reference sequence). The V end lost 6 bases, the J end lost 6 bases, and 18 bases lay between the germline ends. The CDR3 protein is CSALREDPGEQYF. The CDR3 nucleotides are TGCAGTGCCCTAAGGGAGGACCCGGGCGAGCAGTACTTC.

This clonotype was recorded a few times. The CDR3 loop is CASSPDRGRLNPQETQYF. The CDR3 DNA sequence: TGCGCCAGCAGCCCGGACAGGGGGCGGCTAAACCCACAAGAGACCCAGTACTTC. J is TRBJ2-5 and V is TRBV5-1; the match to TRBD1 covers 11 bases. Germline V gene sequence: CDR1 SGHRS, CDR2 YFSETQ. Trimming took 4 bases from V and 2 from J; bases not matched to a gene: 13. The length of the CDR3 is 18 residues.

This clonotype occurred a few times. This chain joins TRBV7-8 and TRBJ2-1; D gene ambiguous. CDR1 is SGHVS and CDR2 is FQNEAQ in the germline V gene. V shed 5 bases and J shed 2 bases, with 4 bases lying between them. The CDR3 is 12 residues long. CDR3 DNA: TGTGCCAGCAGCGCCCCCTACAATGAGCAGTTCTTC. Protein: CASSAPYNEQFF.

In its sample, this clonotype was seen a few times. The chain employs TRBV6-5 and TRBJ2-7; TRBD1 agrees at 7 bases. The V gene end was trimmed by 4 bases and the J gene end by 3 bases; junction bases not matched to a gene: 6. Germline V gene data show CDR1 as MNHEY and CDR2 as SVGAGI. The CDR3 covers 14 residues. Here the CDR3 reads CASSSGTDDYEQYF. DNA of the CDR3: TGTGCCAGCAGTTCCGGGACAGATGACTACGAGCAGTACTTC.

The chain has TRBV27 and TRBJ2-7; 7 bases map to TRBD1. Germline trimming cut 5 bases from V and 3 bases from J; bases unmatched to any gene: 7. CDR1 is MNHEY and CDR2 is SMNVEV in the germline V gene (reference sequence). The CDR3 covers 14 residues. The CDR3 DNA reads TGTGCCAGCAGTGCCCGGGACAGTGACTACGAGCAGTACTTC. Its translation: CASSARDSDYEQYF.

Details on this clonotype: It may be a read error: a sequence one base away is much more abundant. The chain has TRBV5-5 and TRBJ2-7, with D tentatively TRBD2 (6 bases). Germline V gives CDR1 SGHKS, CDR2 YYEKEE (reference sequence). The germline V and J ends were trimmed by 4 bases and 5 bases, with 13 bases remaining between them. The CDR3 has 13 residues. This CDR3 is CASSPPGDHEQYF. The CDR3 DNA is TGTGCCAGCAGCCCGCCGGGGGACCACGAGCAGTACTTC.

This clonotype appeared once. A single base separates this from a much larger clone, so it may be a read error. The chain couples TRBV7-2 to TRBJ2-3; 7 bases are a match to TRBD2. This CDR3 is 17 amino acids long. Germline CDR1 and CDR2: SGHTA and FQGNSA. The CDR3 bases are TGTGCCAGCAGCTTCTATCCGGCTAGCGGAGGGGAAGATACGCAGAATTTT. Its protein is CASSFYPASGGEDTQNF.

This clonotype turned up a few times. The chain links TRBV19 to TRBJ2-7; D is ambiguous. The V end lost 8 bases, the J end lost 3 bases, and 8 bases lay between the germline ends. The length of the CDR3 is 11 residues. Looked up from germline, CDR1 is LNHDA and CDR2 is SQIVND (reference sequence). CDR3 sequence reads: CASGRSYEQYF. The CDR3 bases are TGTGCCAGTGGCAGAAGCTACGAGCAGTACTTC.

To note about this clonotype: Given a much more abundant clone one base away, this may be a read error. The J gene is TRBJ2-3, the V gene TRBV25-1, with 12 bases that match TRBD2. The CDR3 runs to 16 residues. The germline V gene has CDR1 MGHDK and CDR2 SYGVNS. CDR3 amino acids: CASGLGLAGFTVTQYF. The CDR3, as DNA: TGTGCCAGCGGCTTAGGACTAGCGGGATTCACAGTTACGCAGTATTTT. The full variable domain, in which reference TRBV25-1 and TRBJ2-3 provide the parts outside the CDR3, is EADIYQTPRYLVIGTGKKITLECSQTMGHDKMYWYQQDPGMELHLIHYSYGVNSTEKGDLSSESTVSRIRTEHFPLTLESARPSHTSQYLCASGLGLAGFTVTQYFGPGTRLTVL.

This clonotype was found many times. The CDR3 protein is CASSYLREGYEQYF. The CDR3 DNA follows: TGTGCCAGCAGTTATTTGCGGGAGGGCTACGAGCAGTACTTC. This chain joins TRBV6-5 and TRBJ2-7, with TRBD2 matching over 9 bases. Germline V gives CDR1 MNHEY, CDR2 SVGAGI. The length of the CDR3 is 14 residues. The trim removed 3 bases at V and 3 bases at J, leaving 3 bases unmatched.

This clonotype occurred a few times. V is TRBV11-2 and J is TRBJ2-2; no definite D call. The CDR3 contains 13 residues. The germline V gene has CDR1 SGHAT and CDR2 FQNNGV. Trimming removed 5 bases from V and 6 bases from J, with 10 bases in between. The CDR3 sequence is CASSREVPGELFF. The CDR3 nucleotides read TGTGCCAGCAGCCGCGAGGTACCCGGGGAGCTGTTTTTT.

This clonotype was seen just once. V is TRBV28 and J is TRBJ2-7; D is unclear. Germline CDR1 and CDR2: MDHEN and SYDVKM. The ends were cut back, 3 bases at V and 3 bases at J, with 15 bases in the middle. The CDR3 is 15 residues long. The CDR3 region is CASSFRGSPYYEQYF. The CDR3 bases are TGTGCCAGCAGTTTCCGCGGAAGCCCCTACTACGAGCAGTACTTC.

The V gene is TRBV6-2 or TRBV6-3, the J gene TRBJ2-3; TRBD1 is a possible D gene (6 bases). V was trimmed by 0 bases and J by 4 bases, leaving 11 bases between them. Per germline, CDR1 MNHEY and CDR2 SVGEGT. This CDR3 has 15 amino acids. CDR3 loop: CASSYSPRGSDTQYF. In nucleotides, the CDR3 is TGTGCCAGCAGTTACTCTCCCAGGGGCTCAGATACGCAGTATTTT.

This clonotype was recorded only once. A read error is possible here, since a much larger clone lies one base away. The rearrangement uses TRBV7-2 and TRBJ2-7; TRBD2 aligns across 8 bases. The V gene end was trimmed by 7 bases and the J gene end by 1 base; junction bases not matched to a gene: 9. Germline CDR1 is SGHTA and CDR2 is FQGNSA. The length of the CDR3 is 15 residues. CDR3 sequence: CASNSGLASSYEQYF. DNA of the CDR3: TGTGCCAGCAACTCCGGACTAGCTTCTTCCTACGAGCAGTACTTC.

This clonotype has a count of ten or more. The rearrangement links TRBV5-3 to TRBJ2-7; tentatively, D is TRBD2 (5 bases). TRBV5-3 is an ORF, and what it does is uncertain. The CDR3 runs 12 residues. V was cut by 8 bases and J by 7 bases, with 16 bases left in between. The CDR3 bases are TGTGCCAGCAGCCTTGGCAGCGGTGAGCAGTACTTC. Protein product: CASSLGSGEQYF.

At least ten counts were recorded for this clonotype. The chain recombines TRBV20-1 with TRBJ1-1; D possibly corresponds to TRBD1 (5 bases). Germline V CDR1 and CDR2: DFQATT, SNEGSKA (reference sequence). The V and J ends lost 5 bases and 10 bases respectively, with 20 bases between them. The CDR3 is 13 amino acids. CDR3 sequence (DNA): TGCAGTGCTCGTCCCGGGACCGGATTACGAGCTTTCTTT. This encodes CSARPGTGLRAFF.

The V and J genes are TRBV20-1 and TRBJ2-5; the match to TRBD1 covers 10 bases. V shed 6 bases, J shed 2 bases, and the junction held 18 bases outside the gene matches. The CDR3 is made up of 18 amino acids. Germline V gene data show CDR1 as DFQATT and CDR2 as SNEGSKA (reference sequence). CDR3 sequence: CSATGTGVPSTLQETQYF. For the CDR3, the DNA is TGCAGTGCAACCGGGACAGGGGTTCCCTCTACCCTTCAAGAGACCCAGTACTTC.

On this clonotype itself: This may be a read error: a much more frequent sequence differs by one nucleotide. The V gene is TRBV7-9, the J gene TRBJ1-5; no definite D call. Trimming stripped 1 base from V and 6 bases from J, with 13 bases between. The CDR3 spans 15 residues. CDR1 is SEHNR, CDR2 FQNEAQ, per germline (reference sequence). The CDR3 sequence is CASSLGYGEAQPQHF. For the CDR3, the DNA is TGTGCCAGCAGCTTAGGGTATGGGGAAGCTCAGCCCCAGCATTTT. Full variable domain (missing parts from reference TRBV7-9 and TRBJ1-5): DTGVSQNPRHKITKRGQNVTFRCDPISEHNRLYWYRQTLGQGPEFLTYFQNEAQLEKSRLLSDRFSAERPKGSFSTLEIQRTEQGDSAMYLCASSLGYGEAQPQHFGDGTRLSIL.

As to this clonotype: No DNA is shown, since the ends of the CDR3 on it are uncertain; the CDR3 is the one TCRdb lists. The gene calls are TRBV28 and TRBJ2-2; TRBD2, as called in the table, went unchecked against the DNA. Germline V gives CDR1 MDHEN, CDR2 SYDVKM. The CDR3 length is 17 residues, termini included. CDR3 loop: CASSQPMVAGGIGEPFF.

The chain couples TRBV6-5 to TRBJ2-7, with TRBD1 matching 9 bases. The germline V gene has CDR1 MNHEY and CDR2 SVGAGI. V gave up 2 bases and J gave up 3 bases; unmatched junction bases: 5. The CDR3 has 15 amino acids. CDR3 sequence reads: CASSYGTGSIYEQYF. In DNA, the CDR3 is TGTGCCAGCAGTTACGGGACAGGGTCCATCTACGAGCAGTACTTC.

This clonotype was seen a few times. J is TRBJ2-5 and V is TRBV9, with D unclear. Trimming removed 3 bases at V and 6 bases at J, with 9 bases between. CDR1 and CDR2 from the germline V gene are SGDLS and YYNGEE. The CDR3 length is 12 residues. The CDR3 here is CASSGLDKTQYF. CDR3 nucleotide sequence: TGTGCCAGCAGCGGACTCGATAAGACCCAGTACTTC.

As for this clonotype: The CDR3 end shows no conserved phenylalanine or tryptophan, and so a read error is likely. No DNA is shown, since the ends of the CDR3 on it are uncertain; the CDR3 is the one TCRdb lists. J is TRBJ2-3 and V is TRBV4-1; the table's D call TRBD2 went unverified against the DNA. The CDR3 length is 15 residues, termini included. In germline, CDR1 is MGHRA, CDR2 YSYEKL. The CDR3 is CASSQSPGTPDTQYS.

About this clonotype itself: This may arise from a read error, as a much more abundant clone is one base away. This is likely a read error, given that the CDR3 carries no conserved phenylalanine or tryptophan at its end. The CDR3 loop is CASSRAENTGELFY. As DNA, the CDR3 is TGTGCCAGTAGTCGGGCGGAGAACACCGGGGAGCTGTTTTAT. This rearrangement joins TRBV19 to TRBJ2-2, with D uncertain. The V and J ends lost 5 bases and 1 base respectively, with 8 bases between them. The CDR3 consists of 14 residues. CDR1 is LNHDA, CDR2 SQIVND, per germline (reference sequence).